The 26 T cell receptor beta chains below were found in one sample sequenced in a study of shared clonotypes between healthy human individuals. Produced via immunoSEQ multiplex PCR; TCRdb's table is partial and in-frame only. This sample has roughly 650,000 clones, with approximately 97% found just once. The sequenced sample consisted of naive CD4+ T cells sorted from blood. Stated subset: CD45RA+ positively selected. The receptors were gathered from a woman aged 25 to 39 in good health.

The chain combines TRBV6-4 with TRBJ2-7; D unclear. V gave up 4 bases and J gave up 4 bases, with 20 bases separating them. Germline-derived CDR1 and CDR2 are MRHNA and SNTAGT. The CDR3 consists of 16 residues. The chain's CDR3 is CASSGNPRGPPYEQYF. The CDR3 DNA reads TGTGCCAGCAGTGGAAACCCCAGAGGACCGCCTTACGAGCAGTACTTC.

This chain uses TRBV5-1 with TRBJ2-2; D is unclear. V was cut by 5 bases and J by 4 bases, with 6 bases left in between. The CDR3 spans 12 residues. CDR1 and CDR2 from the germline V gene are SGHRS and YFSETQ. The CDR3 coding sequence is TGCGCCAGCAGGCCACGCACCGGGGAGCTGTTTTTT. Its protein product is CASRPRTGELFF.

This clone was detected once. V and J are TRBV7-8 and TRBJ2-7; weak D call: TRBD2 (6 bases). Deletions cut 1 base from V and 7 bases from J, with 23 bases between. The CDR3 runs to 17 residues. Per the germline V gene, CDR1 is SGHVS and CDR2 is FQNEAQ. In DNA, the CDR3 is TGTGCCAGCAGCTTAGGGAACAGCCGACTAGGTGTGGGGGAGCAGTACTTC. Encoded protein: CASSLGNSRLGVGEQYF.

The chain has TRBV28 and TRBJ1-2; no clear D. The V end was cut by 6 bases, the J end by 3 bases, with 11 bases between. CDR1 and CDR2 (germline): MDHEN, SYDVKM. The CDR3 is 13 amino acids. DNA for the CDR3: TGTGCCAGCAGGTCAGGAGTGCACTATGGCTACACCTTC. Amino acid sequence: CASRSGVHYGYTF.

The rearrangement uses TRBV5-1 and TRBJ2-1; unclear D gene. The germline V and J ends were trimmed by 4 bases and 0 bases, with 14 bases remaining between them. CDR3 length: 16 amino acids. Germline V lookup: CDR1 SGHRS, CDR2 YFSETQ. CDR3 region: CASSPDIPSSYNEQFF. The DNA for the CDR3 is TGCGCCAGCAGCCCCGACATCCCGAGCTCCTACAATGAGCAGTTCTTC.

The chain has TRBV4-2 and TRBJ2-1, with TRBD2 matching 7 bases. J was trimmed by 7 bases and V by 0 bases; bases with no gene match: 18. The CDR3 runs to 19 residues. Germline V gives CDR1 LGHNA, CDR2 YNFKEQ. The CDR3 DNA reads TGTGCCAGCAGCCAAGACTCAGGTCCAGCGGGACTTCCTAATAATGAGCAGTTCTTC. It codes for CASSQDSGPAGLPNNEQFF.

The chain recombines TRBV21-1 with TRBJ1-1. TRBV21-1 is recorded as a pseudogene. The CDR3 loop spans 15 amino acids. As DNA, the CDR3 is TGTGCCAGCAGCGGTGGGACGGGACGGTACACTGAAGCTTTCTTT. This translates into CASSGGTGRYTEAFF.

This chain connects TRBV19 to TRBJ1-1; a possible D gene is TRBD1 (5 bases). CDR3 length: 11 residues. Between the trimmed V and J ends, which lost 7 bases and 7 bases, there was a span of 10 bases. Germline V gives CDR1 LNHDA, CDR2 SQIVND (reference sequence). This CDR3 is CASKWGVEAFF. Written as DNA, the CDR3 is TGTGCCAGTAAATGGGGGGTTGAAGCTTTCTTT.

The V call is TRBV2, the J call TRBJ2-3, with D hard to call. The CDR3 loop spans 15 amino acids. Germline V CDR1 and CDR2: SNHLY, FYNNEI. Between the trimmed V and J ends, which lost 1 base and 0 bases, there was a span of 8 bases. CDR3 amino acids: CASSEVQLSTDTQYF. In nucleotides, the CDR3 is TGTGCCAGCAGTGAAGTTCAACTTAGCACAGATACGCAGTATTTT.

The chain is built from TRBV13 and TRBJ2-1; a possible D gene is TRBD2 (5 bases). V dropped 5 bases and J dropped 14 bases, with 19 bases sitting between them. The V gene's germline CDR1 is PRHDT and CDR2 FYEKMQ (reference sequence). This CDR3 region has 13 residues. DNA of the CDR3: TGTGCCAGCAGCCCCACCGGGGTAGGGTCGAAGTTCTTC. It codes for CASSPTGVGSKFF.

The rearrangement links TRBV5-4 to TRBJ2-1; 7 nucleotides match TRBD1. Germline V gene lookup returns CDR1 SGHNT and CDR2 YYREEE (reference sequence). The CDR3 extends over 17 amino acids. The trim removed 6 bases at V and 4 bases at J, leaving 16 bases unmatched. CDR3: CASNELVLPGQYNEQFF. The CDR3, as DNA: TGTGCCAGCAACGAGCTTGTGTTACCGGGACAGTACAATGAGCAGTTCTTC.

V usage is TRBV9 and J usage is TRBJ2-1; D possibly corresponds to TRBD1 (5 bases). V dropped 5 bases and J dropped 0 bases, with 15 bases sitting between them. CDR1 and CDR2 from the germline V gene are SGDLS and YYNGEE. CDR3 length: 16 amino acids. The CDR3 protein is CASSGHGARSYNEQFF. The CDR3 DNA reads as TGTGCCAGCAGTGGCCATGGGGCTCGCTCCTACAATGAGCAGTTCTTC.

The V call is TRBV11-2, the J call TRBJ2-7; D possibly matches TRBD1 or TRBD2 (6 bases each). The germline V gene encodes CDR1 SGHAT and CDR2 FQNNGV. The CDR3 totals 15 residues. The V gene lost 4 bases and the J gene lost 0 bases, with 13 bases spanning the gap. CDR3 sequence reads: CASSSLGGSSYEQYF. DNA for the CDR3: TGTGCCAGCAGCTCACTAGGGGGGAGCTCCTACGAGCAGTACTTC.

This clone has a single count. The rearrangement uses TRBV7-2 and TRBJ2-7, with 9 bases lining up with TRBD2. V shed 2 bases and J 5 bases; nucleotides not matched to a gene: 10. Looked up from germline, CDR1 is SGHTA and CDR2 is FQGNSA. This CDR3 contains 16 residues. In DNA, the CDR3 is TGTGCCAGCAGCTTACCCCCCGGGCGGGAGGGCCACGAGCAGTACTTC. Its translation: CASSLPPGREGHEQYF.

The rearrangement links TRBV18 to TRBJ2-1; TRBD1 is a possible D gene (6 bases). The V gene's germline CDR1 is KGHSH and CDR2 LQKENI. This CDR3 has 13 residues. Trimming stripped 4 bases from V and 6 bases from J, with 10 bases between. The CDR3 DNA follows: TGTGCCAGCTCACGCTACAGGGCCAATGAGCAGTTCTTC. As protein: CASSRYRANEQFF.

The rearrangement joins TRBV6-1 to TRBJ2-7; D is ambiguous. CDR1 is MNHNS, CDR2 SASEGT, per germline. The CDR3 sequence is 13 residues long. The V end lost 4 bases, the J end lost 3 bases, and 10 bases lay between the germline ends. CDR3 loop: CASSVASYYEQYF. For the CDR3, the DNA is TGTGCCAGCAGTGTAGCCAGCTACTACGAGCAGTACTTC.

V and J are TRBV29-1 and TRBJ2-6; D is uncertain. The length of the CDR3 is 15 residues. The ends were cut back, 5 bases at V and 0 bases at J, with 11 bases in the middle. CDR1 and CDR2 from the germline V gene are SQVTM and ANQGSEA. The CDR3 bases are TGCAGCGTTACCGACGCCTACTCTGGGGCCAACGTCCTGACTTTC. Amino acids: CSVTDAYSGANVLTF.

This chain links TRBV18 with TRBJ2-5; possible D gene TRBD1, 7 bases. V was pared by 3 bases and J by 2 bases, with 10 bases between. CDR1 is KGHSH, CDR2 LQKENI, per germline. The CDR3 has 14 residues. The CDR3 DNA reads as TGTGCCAGCTCACCCGCGGGACAGCAAGAGACCCAGTACTTC. Translated, it gives CASSPAGQQETQYF. Full variable domain (outside the CDR3, taken from reference TRBV18 and TRBJ2-5): NAGVMQNPRHLVRRRGQEARLRCSPMKGHSHVYWYRQLPEEGLKFMVYLQKENIIDESGMPKERFSAEFPKEGPSILRIQQVVRGDSAAYFCASSPAGQQETQYFGPGTRLLVL.

V is TRBV28 and J is TRBJ2-7, with 10 bases that match TRBD2. With V trimmed by 6 bases and J by 6 bases, 2 bases remained unmatched. The length of the CDR3 is 12 residues. Germline CDR1 MDHEN, CDR2 SYDVKM. CDR3 in amino acids: CASSLAGAEQYF. CDR3 bases: TGTGCCAGCAGCCTAGCGGGAGCCGAGCAGTACTTC.

A single count supports this clone. Other DNA variants within this sample encode the same CDR3. J is TRBJ1-1 and V is TRBV28; 7 bases fit TRBD1. Germline V lookup: CDR1 MDHEN, CDR2 SYDVKM. The CDR3 length is 13 residues. The V and J ends lost 6 bases and 5 bases, in that order; junction bases with no gene match: 6. CDR3 nucleotides: TGTGCCAGCAGGGGAGGGGGCCGGACTGAAGCTTTCTTT. Protein: CASRGGGRTEAFF.

This chain uses TRBV19 with TRBJ2-2, with TRBD1 identical over 7 bases. This CDR3 contains 14 residues. Losses at the gene ends were 4 bases for V and 6 bases for J; bases not matched to a gene: 5. Per germline, CDR1 LNHDA and CDR2 SQIVND (reference sequence). CDR3 residues: CASSTSGGPGELFF. CDR3 DNA: TGTGCCAGTAGTACGTCAGGGGGACCCGGGGAGCTGTTTTTT.

The chain joins TRBV9 to TRBJ1-5, with 7 bases fitting TRBD1. The germline CDR1 and CDR2 sequences are SGDLS and YYNGEE. The CDR3 loop spans 14 amino acids. V dropped 3 bases and J dropped 1; count of bases not matched to a gene: 1. DNA for the CDR3: TGTGCCAGCAGCGCAGGGGGAAGCAATCAGCCCCAGCATTTT. The encoded protein is CASSAGGSNQPQHF.

This chain joins TRBV2 and TRBJ2-3, with 7 bases fitting TRBD1. Germline CDR1 SNHLY, CDR2 FYNNEI. This CDR3 region has 13 residues. V trimming: 8 bases; J trimming: 0 bases; junction bases outside the gene matches: 2. Written as DNA, the CDR3 is TGTGCCAGCGGGACAGAAAGCACAGATACGCAGTATTTT. It translates to CASGTESTDTQYF.

The V and J genes are TRBV5-1 and TRBJ2-2; D unclear. V was trimmed by 2 bases and J by 7 bases, leaving 6 bases between them. Germline loops: CDR1 SGHRS, CDR2 YFSETQ. The CDR3 loop spans 12 amino acids. DNA of the CDR3: TGCGCCAGCAGCTTCAGCTTCGGGGAGCTGTTTTTT. Translated, it gives CASSFSFGELFF.

The J gene is TRBJ1-4, the V gene TRBV19; D might be TRBD1 (5 bases). The CDR3 runs 13 residues. Germline V gene data show CDR1 as LNHDA and CDR2 as SQIVND (reference sequence). The V and J ends lost 6 bases and 5 bases respectively, with 10 bases between them. Here the CDR3 reads CASRATANEKLFF. The CDR3 DNA reads TGTGCCAGTAGGGCGACAGCAAATGAAAAACTGTTTTTT.

This rearrangement joins TRBV5-1 to TRBJ2-3; tentatively, D is TRBD2 (6 bases). Deletions cut 5 bases from V and 10 bases from J, with 29 bases between. Germline CDR1 is SGHRS and CDR2 is YFSETQ. The CDR3 extends over 17 amino acids. This CDR3 reads CASSSLATSTEAPAQYF. CDR3 in DNA: TGCGCCAGCAGTAGTCTAGCGACCTCTACCGAAGCCCCCGCGCAGTATTTT. Variable domain in full (rest from reference TRBV5-1 and TRBJ2-3): KAGVTQTPRYLIKTRGQQVTLSCSPISGHRSVSWYQQTPGQGLQFLFEYFSETQRNKGNFPGRFSGRQFSNSRSEMNVSTLELGDSALYLCASSSLATSTEAPAQYFGPGTRLTVL.